These 8 T cell receptor beta chains originate from one sample sequenced in a study of T cell responses to AZD1222 COVID-19 vaccine. Method: immunoSEQ multiplex PCR; TCRdb's copy keeps in-frame clones and lacks some. Of 150,000 or so clones listed, roughly nine tenths are singletons. This specimen was peripheral blood, taken on day 0 of AZD1222 vaccination. These receptors were collected from an adult in good health.

The CDR3 loop reads CASSARAASYNEQFF. The CDR3 bases are TGCGCCAGCAGTGCTCGGGCGGCCTCCTACAATGAGCAGTTCTTC. This sequence joins TRBV10-2 and TRBJ2-1; D is ambiguous. Trimming removed 4 bases at V and 0 bases at J, with 10 bases between. This CDR3 has 15 residues. In germline, CDR1 is WSHSY, CDR2 SAAADI.

The chain recombines TRBV5-1 with TRBJ2-2, with D perhaps given as TRBD1 or TRBD2 (5 bases each). The germline V gene encodes CDR1 SGHRS and CDR2 YFSETQ. V lost 2 bases and J 3 bases, leaving 11 bases between the germline ends. The CDR3 covers 15 residues. For the CDR3, the DNA is TGCGCCAGCAGCTTATTAGGGGAGTACACCGGGGAGCTGTTTTTT. This gives the protein CASSLLGEYTGELFF.

V and J are TRBV29-1 and TRBJ2-4; no firm D call. Germline assignment: CDR1 SQVTM and CDR2 ANQGSEA. CDR3 size: 12 residues. V was clipped by 4 bases and J by 6 bases, with 10 bases between them. The CDR3 sequence is CSVVGLGNIQYF. CDR3 nucleotides: TGCAGCGTTGTAGGGCTAGGAAACATTCAGTACTTC.

The V gene is TRBV12-3 or TRBV12-4, the J gene TRBJ2-7; perhaps D is TRBD1 or TRBD2 (5 bases each). The CDR3 has 13 amino acids. The V gene lost 8 bases and the J gene lost 0 bases, with 11 bases spanning the gap. CDR3 loop: CASWGTNSYEQYF. Written as DNA, the CDR3 is TGTGCCAGCTGGGGGACCAACTCCTACGAGCAGTACTTC.

The rearrangement joins TRBV4-1 to TRBJ1-4, with TRBD1 as a possible D gene (5 bases). CDR1 and CDR2 from the germline V gene are MGHRA and YSYEKL. V was pared by 1 base and J by 10 bases, with 7 bases between. CDR3 length: 12 residues. The CDR3 sequence is CASSQGGGKLFF. The DNA of the CDR3 is TGCGCCAGCAGCCAAGGTGGGGGAAAACTGTTTTTT.

The chain recombines TRBV4-2 with TRBJ1-3; D unclear. CDR3 length equals 14 residues. Trimming removed 0 bases from V and 6 bases from J, with 9 bases in between. Germline values: CDR1 LGHNA, CDR2 YNFKEQ. This chain's CDR3 is CASSQDHRENTIYF. CDR3 DNA: TGTGCCAGCAGCCAAGATCATCGGGAAAACACCATATATTTT.

The rearrangement joins TRBV27 to TRBJ1-2, with 7 nucleotides matching TRBD1. Germline values: CDR1 MNHEY, CDR2 SMNVEV (reference sequence). This CDR3 comprises 16 residues. V lost 0 bases, J lost 4 bases, and 8 bases stayed unmatched. The CDR3 loop reads CASSLSGGAMSYGYTF. DNA of the CDR3: TGTGCCAGCAGTTTATCAGGGGGCGCGATGAGCTATGGCTACACCTTC.

The chain joins TRBV19 to TRBJ2-1; D possibly matches TRBD1 or TRBD2 (5 bases each). Germline values: CDR1 LNHDA, CDR2 SQIVND (reference sequence). The length of the CDR3 is 14 residues. Trimming removed 7 bases from V and 5 bases from J, with 15 bases in between. In DNA form, the CDR3 reads TGTGCCAGTAAACCTCCGGGACCCAACAATGAGCAGTTCTTC. Protein sequence: CASKPPGPNNEQFF.